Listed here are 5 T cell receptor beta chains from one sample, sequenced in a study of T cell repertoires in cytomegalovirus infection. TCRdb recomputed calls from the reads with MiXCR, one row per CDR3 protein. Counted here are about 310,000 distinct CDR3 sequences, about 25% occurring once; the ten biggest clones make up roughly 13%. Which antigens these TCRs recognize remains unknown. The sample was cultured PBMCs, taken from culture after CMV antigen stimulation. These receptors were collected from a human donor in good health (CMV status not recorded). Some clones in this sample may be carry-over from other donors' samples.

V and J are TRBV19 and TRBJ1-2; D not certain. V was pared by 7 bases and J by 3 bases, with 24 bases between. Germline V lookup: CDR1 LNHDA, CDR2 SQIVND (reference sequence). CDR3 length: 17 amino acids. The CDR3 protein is CASTQNGRARADYGYTF. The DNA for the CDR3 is TGTGCCAGTACTCAAAACGGGAGGGCCAGAGCTGACTATGGCTACACCTTC.

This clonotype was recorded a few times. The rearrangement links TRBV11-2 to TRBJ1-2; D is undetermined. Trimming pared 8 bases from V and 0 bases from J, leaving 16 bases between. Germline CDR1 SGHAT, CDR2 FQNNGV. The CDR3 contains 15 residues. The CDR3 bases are TGTGCCAGCGGCGTCCGCCGCGCGGCTAACTATGGCTACACCTTC. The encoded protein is CASGVRRAANYGYTF.

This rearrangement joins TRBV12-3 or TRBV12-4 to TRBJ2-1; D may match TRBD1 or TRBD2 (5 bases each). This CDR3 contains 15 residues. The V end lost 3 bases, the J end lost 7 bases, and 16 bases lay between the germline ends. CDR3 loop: CASSFSGALANEQFF. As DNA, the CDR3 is TGTGCCAGCAGTTTTTCCGGGGCTCTAGCTAATGAGCAGTTCTTC.

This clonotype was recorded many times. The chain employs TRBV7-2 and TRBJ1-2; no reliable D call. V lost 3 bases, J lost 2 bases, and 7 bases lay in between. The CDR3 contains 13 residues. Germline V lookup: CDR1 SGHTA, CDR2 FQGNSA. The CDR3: CASSLAPNYGYTF. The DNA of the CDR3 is TGTGCCAGCAGCTTGGCTCCCAACTATGGCTACACCTTC. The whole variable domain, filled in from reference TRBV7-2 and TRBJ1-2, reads GAGVSQSPSNKVTEKGKDVELRCDPISGHTALYWYRQSLGQGLEFLIYFQGNSAPDKSGLPSDRFSAERTGGSVSTLTIQRTQQEDSAVYLCASSLAPNYGYTFGSGTRLTVV.

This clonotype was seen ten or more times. DNA of the CDR3: TGCGCCAGCAGCCAAGTAGGGGGGCCCTATGGCTACACCTTC. Translation: CASSQVGGPYGYTF. The chain is built from TRBV4-3 and TRBJ1-2; weak D call: TRBD1 (6 bases). Trimming stripped 1 base from V and 4 bases from J, with 10 bases between. Germline V gene lookup returns CDR1 LGHNA and CDR2 YSLEER. The CDR3 sequence is 14 residues long.